The TCR beta chain described here comes from a study of CD8+CD57+ T cells in acquired aplastic anemia. V was clipped by 0 bases and J by 5 bases; unmatched bases: 6. Germline V CDR1 and CDR2: SGDLS, YYNGEE. The CDR3 has 15 residues. The study profiled TCR beta VDJ and CDR3 using genomic DNA as template. TCRdb re-called the reads through MiXCR, storing one row per CDR3 protein. The profile shows 120,000 or so distinct CDR3 sequences, about 60% of them singletons. The authors sequenced patients whose flow cytometry had shown CD8+CD57+ cell expansion. This rearrangement joins TRBV9 to TRBJ2-3, with 7 nucleotides matching TRBD2. The receptor was isolated from a human donor with aplastic anemia. The sample taken for sequencing was sorted CD4+, CD8+, or CD8+CD57+ T cells (not recorded which) from PBMCs. CDR3 nucleotides: TGTGCCAGCAGCGTAGCTAGCGGTTGGCAAGATACGCAGTATTTT. This sequence encodes CASSVASGWQDTQYF.